The 16 T cell receptor beta chains in this list originate from one sample, sequenced in a study of blood T cell repertoires in COVID-19 (dated by TCRdb to 2018 to 2021). The protocol used for the library was the immunoSEQ multiplex PCR assay. This is the immuneACCESS table as TCRdb keeps it, with only in-frame sequences that have V and J called. A part of the clones is gone; compared with another copy, unresolved V genes explain less than half, and the rest is unexplained. This sample comprises around 120,000 clones, 75% to 90% of them detected only once. The top ten clonotypes cover roughly 30% of the sample. Material: peripheral blood. These receptors were taken from a woman older than 75 with acute or convalescent COVID-19.

This chain connects TRBV29-1 to TRBJ2-5; 10 bases fit TRBD2. Germline V gene data show CDR1 as SQVTM and CDR2 as ANQGSEA. After removal of 7 bases from V and 2 bases from J, the junction contained 7 bases not matched to a gene. The CDR3 length is 14 residues. This chain's CDR3 is CSAGRAGGQETQYF. The CDR3 bases are TGCAGCGCCGGCCGAGCGGGGGGGCAAGAGACCCAGTACTTC. Full variable domain (rest looked up from reference TRBV29-1 and TRBJ2-5): SAVISQKPSRDICQRGTSLTIQCQVDSQVTMMFWYRQQPGQSLTLIATANQGSEATYESGFVIDKFPISRPNLTFSTLTVSNMSPEDSSIYLCSAGRAGGQETQYFGPGTRLLVL.

The rearrangement joins TRBV6-2 or TRBV6-3 to TRBJ2-5; 7 bases map to TRBD2. There are 14 residues in the CDR3. Germline CDR1 reads MNHEY; CDR2 reads SVGEGT. Trimming removed 6 bases from V and 5 bases from J; junction bases left unmatched: 9. CDR3 coding DNA: TGTGCCAGCAGCCACTGGACTAGTAAGGAGACCCAGTACTTC. It is translated as CASSHWTSKETQYF.

The chain joins TRBV30 to TRBJ2-7; D might be TRBD1 (6 bases). Germline V gene data show CDR1 as GTSNPN and CDR2 as SVGIG (reference sequence). This CDR3 spans 17 amino acids. The ends were cut back, 1 base at V and 0 bases at J, with 19 bases in the middle. The CDR3 DNA reads as TGTGCCTGGAGTGCACATATCCGGGACAAAAGCTCCTACGAGCAGTACTTC. Its protein product is CAWSAHIRDKSSYEQYF.

The chain links TRBV5-4 to TRBJ2-3; 14 bases are shared with TRBD2. The germline V gene has CDR1 SGHNT and CDR2 YYREEE (reference sequence). After removal of 3 bases from V and 4 bases from J, the junction contained 7 bases not matched to a gene. This CDR3 has 17 amino acids. The CDR3 is CASSSTETSGGADTQYF. As DNA, the CDR3 is TGTGCCAGCAGCTCTACCGAGACTAGCGGGGGGGCAGATACGCAGTATTTT.

The genes are TRBV5-4 and TRBJ2-3; 7 nucleotides align to TRBD1. The V gene's germline CDR1 is SGHNT and CDR2 YYREEE (reference sequence). The J segment lost 6 bases and the V segment lost 4 bases, leaving 8 bases of the junction unmatched. The CDR3 runs 14 residues. The CDR3 reads CASSPLDRVDTQYF. As DNA, the CDR3 is TGTGCCAGCAGCCCCCTAGACAGGGTTGATACGCAGTATTTT. Together with reference TRBV5-4 and TRBJ2-3, the CDR3 gives the full variable domain: ETGVTQSPTHLIKTRGQQVTLRCSSQSGHNTVSWYQQALGQGPQFIFQYYREEENGRGNFPPRFSGLQFPNYSSELNVNALELDDSALYLCASSPLDRVDTQYFGPGTRLTVL.

The genes are TRBV5-1 and TRBJ2-7, with a possible D match to TRBD1 (6 bases). CDR3 length: 15 amino acids. CDR1 is SGHRS and CDR2 is YFSETQ in the germline V gene. V was clipped by 3 bases and J by 0 bases, with 13 bases between them. CDR3 coding DNA: TGCGCCAGCAGCTGGTCCGGGACAAACTCCTACGAGCAGTACTTC. Protein sequence: CASSWSGTNSYEQYF.

The chain uses TRBV3-1 (or the pseudogene TRBV3-2) and TRBJ2-3, with 11 bases fitting TRBD2. V shed 5 bases and J 5 bases; nucleotides not matched to a gene: 9. CDR1 and CDR2 from the germline V gene are LGHDT and YNNKEL (reference sequence). This CDR3 contains 16 residues. CDR3 DNA: TGTGCCAGCAGCTACCGACTAGCGGGGCAAGTAGATACGCAGTATTTT. Amino acid sequence: CASSYRLAGQVDTQYF.

This chain uses TRBV3-1 (or the pseudogene TRBV3-2) with TRBJ2-3; D call uncertain. The V end lost 4 bases, the J end lost 4 bases, and 12 bases lay between the germline ends. The CDR3 has 14 amino acids. The germline CDR1 and CDR2 sequences are LGHDT and YNNKEL (reference sequence). The CDR3: CASSPRWAADTQYF. The CDR3 nucleotides read TGTGCCAGCAGCCCCCGGTGGGCAGCAGATACGCAGTATTTT.

This chain uses TRBV28 with TRBJ1-1, with a tentative D call TRBD1 (5 bases). The CDR3 has 13 amino acids. Trimming shortened V by 3 bases and J by 7 bases, and 12 bases separated the two germline ends. Germline lookup yields CDR1 MDHEN and CDR2 SYDVKM. This chain's CDR3 is CASSLLGEDEAFF. In DNA, the CDR3 is TGTGCCAGCAGTTTGTTGGGGGAGGATGAAGCTTTCTTT. Full variable domain (missing parts from reference TRBV28 and TRBJ1-1): DVKVTQSSRYLVKRTGEKVFLECVQDMDHENMFWYRQDPGLGLRLIYFSYDVKMKEKGDIPEGYSVSREKKERFSLILESASTNQTSMYLCASSLLGEDEAFFGQGTRLTVV.

This sequence joins TRBV29-1 and TRBJ1-2; weak D call: TRBD1 (6 bases). Germline V gene lookup returns CDR1 SQVTM and CDR2 ANQGSEA. This CDR3 contains 13 residues. The V end lost 6 bases, the J end lost 3 bases, and 14 bases lay between the germline ends. The CDR3 sequence is CSVGAFSYYGYTF. Written as DNA, the CDR3 is TGCAGCGTGGGGGCCTTTTCCTACTATGGCTACACCTTC.

CDR3 protein: CAVAQGDEQFF. DNA for the CDR3: TGTGCCGTCGCACAGGGAGATGAGCAGTTCTTC. This chain uses TRBV10-3 with TRBJ2-1, with a tentative D call TRBD1 (6 bases). V dropped 11 bases and J dropped 8 bases, with 13 bases sitting between them. Germline CDR1 is ENHRY and CDR2 is SYGVKD. The CDR3 extends over 11 amino acids.

The V call is TRBV12-5, the J call TRBJ2-7; D might be TRBD1 (6 bases). Trimming left V 6 bases short and J 0 bases short, with 15 bases between. Germline-derived CDR1 and CDR2 are LGHNT and FRNRAP. The CDR3 spans 15 residues. The CDR3 nucleotides read TGTGCTAGTGGCTCCCACAACAGGGACTCCTACGAGCAGTACTTC. Its protein product is CASGSHNRDSYEQYF.

The rearrangement joins TRBV6-5 to TRBJ1-1; TRBD1 is a possible D gene (6 bases). Germline CDR1 and CDR2: MNHEY and SVGAGI. The CDR3 runs to 14 residues. V shed 6 bases and J shed 1 base, with 12 bases lying between them. CDR3 DNA: TGTGCCAGCAGCCACAGGGTCCCGAACACTGAAGCTTTCTTT. This encodes CASSHRVPNTEAFF.

This chain connects TRBV28 to TRBJ1-1; D perhaps matches TRBD1 (5 bases). The CDR3 spans 15 residues. Trimming took off 3 bases at V and 0 bases at J, with 11 bases between the two ends. From germline, CDR1 is MDHEN and CDR2 SYDVKM. CDR3: CASSFLRDVNTEAFF. The CDR3 bases are TGTGCCAGCAGTTTTCTCAGGGATGTGAACACTGAAGCTTTCTTT.

This clone was detected only once. The V and J genes are TRBV19 and TRBJ1-6; the match to TRBD1 covers 7 bases. The germline V gene encodes CDR1 LNHDA and CDR2 SQIVND (reference sequence). The CDR3 contains 16 residues. Trimming removed 7 bases from V and 3 bases from J; junction bases left unmatched: 9. This chain's CDR3 is CASNQGVGIYNSPLHF. CDR3 nucleotides: TGTGCCAGTAACCAGGGGGTCGGTATCTATAATTCACCCCTCCACTTT.

V and J are TRBV5-8 and TRBJ2-7; no reliable D call. The germline CDR1 and CDR2 sequences are SGHTS and YDEGEE. This CDR3 has 14 amino acids. Trimming left V 2 bases short and J 1 base short, with 10 bases between. The CDR3 loop reads CASSFFRVSYEQYF. The CDR3 nucleotides read TGTGCCAGCAGCTTCTTTCGGGTTTCCTACGAGCAGTACTTC.